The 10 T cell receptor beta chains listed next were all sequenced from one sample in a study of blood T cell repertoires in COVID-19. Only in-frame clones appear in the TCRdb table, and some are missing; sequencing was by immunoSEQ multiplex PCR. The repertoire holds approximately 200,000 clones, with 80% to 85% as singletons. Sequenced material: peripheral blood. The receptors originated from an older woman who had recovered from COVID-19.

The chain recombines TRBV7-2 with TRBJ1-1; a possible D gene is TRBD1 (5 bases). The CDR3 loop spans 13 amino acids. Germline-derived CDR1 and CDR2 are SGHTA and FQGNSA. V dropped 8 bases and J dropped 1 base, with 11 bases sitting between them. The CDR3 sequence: CASRTGANTEAFF. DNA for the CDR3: TGTGCCAGCCGAACTGGGGCGAACACTGAAGCTTTCTTT.

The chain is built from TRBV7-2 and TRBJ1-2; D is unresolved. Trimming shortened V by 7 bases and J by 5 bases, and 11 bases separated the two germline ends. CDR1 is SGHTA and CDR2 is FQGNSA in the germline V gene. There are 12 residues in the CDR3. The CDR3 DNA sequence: TGTGCCAGCACCCTGAGGCGGTATGGCTACACCTTC. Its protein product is CASTLRRYGYTF.

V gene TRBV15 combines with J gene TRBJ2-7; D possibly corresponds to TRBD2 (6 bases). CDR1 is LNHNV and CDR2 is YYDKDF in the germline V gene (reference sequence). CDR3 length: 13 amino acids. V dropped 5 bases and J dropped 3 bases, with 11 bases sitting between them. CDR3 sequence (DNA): TGTGCCACCAGCCGGGGGAACGGCTACGAGCAGTACTTC. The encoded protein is CATSRGNGYEQYF.

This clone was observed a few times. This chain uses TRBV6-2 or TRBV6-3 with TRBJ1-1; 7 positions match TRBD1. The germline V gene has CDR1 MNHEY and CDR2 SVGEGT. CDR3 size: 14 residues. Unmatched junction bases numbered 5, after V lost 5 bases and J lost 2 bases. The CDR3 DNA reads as TGTGCCAGCAGTAGGGGACAGCCTAACACTGAAGCTTTCTTT. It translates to CASSRGQPNTEAFF.

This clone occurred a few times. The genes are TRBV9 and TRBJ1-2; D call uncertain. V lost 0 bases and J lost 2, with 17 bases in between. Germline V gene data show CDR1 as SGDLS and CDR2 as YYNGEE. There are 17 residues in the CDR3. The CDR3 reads CASSVGPGWEGNYGYTF. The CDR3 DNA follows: TGTGCCAGCAGCGTAGGCCCGGGCTGGGAGGGAAACTATGGCTACACCTTC.

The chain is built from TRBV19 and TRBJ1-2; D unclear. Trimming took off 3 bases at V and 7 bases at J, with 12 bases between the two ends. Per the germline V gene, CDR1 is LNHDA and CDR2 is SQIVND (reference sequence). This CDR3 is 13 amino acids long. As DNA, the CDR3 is TGTGCCAGTAGTATTAATTTTGAGGGTGGCTACACCTTC. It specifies CASSINFEGGYTF.

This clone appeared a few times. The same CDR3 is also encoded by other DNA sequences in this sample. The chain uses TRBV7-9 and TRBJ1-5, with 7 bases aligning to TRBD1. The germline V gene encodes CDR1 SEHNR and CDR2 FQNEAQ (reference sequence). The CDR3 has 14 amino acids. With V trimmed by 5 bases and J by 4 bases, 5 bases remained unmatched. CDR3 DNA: TGTGCCAGCAGCCTGGGACAGCAGAATCAGCCCCAGCATTTT. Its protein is CASSLGQQNQPQHF.

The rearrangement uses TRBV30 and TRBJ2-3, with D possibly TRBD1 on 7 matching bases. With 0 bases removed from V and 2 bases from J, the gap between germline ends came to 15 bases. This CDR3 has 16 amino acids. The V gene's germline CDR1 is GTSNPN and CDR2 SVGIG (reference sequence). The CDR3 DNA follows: TGTGCCTGGAGTGTGGGAGGACAGGCGCACACAGATACGCAGTATTTT. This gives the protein CAWSVGGQAHTDTQYF. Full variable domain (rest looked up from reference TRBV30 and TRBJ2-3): SQTIHQWPATLVQPVGSPLSLECTVEGTSNPNLYWYRQAAGRGLQLLFYSVGIGQISSEVPQNLSASRPQDRQFILSSKKLLLSDSGFYLCAWSVGGQAHTDTQYFGPGTRLTVL.

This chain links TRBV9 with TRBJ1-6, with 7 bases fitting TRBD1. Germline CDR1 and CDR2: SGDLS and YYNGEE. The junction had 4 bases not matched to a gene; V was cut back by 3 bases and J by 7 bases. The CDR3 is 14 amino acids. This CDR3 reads CASSADRLNSPLHF. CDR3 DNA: TGTGCCAGCAGCGCGGACAGGTTAAATTCACCCCTCCACTTT.

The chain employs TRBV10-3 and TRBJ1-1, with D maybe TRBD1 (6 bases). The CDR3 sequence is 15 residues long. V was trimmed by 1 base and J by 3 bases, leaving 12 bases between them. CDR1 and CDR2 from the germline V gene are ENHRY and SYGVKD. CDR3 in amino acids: CAISEYTGPDTEAFF. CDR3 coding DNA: TGTGCCATCAGTGAGTATACAGGGCCTGACACTGAAGCTTTCTTT.